Listed here are 4 T cell receptor beta chains from one sample, sequenced in a study of blood T cell repertoires in COVID-19. Measured with immunoSEQ multiplex PCR; TCRdb has only the in-frame clones, and not every one. The data show 140,000 to 150,000 clones, roughly 76% seen once. The sample was peripheral blood. These receptors were taken from a human donor with acute or convalescent COVID-19. The donor label of this sample is uncertain.

The chain combines TRBV30 with TRBJ2-2; 10 positions agree with TRBD2. The CDR3 is 15 residues long. Germline trimming cut 7 bases from V and 4 bases from J; bases unmatched to any gene: 9. Germline V gene sequence: CDR1 GTSNPN, CDR2 SVGIG (reference sequence). The CDR3 protein is CASNGLADLTGELFF. The CDR3 region has the DNA TGTGCCTCGAACGGACTAGCGGACCTCACCGGGGAGCTGTTTTTT.

The CDR3 DNA is TGTGCCAGCTCACCGGTAGGCGGAACCTACGAGCAGTACGTC. This codes for CASSPVGGTYEQYV. The J gene is TRBJ2-7, the V gene TRBV18; D not certain. Trimming took 3 bases from V and 2 from J, leaving 11 bases between them. The CDR3 is made up of 14 amino acids. CDR1 and CDR2 (germline): KGHSH, LQKENI.

There are a few counts of this clone. The chain carries TRBV6-6 and TRBJ2-5; D remains ambiguous. Trimming stripped 2 bases from V and 2 bases from J, with 9 bases between. CDR3 length: 14 residues. The V gene's germline CDR1 is MNHNY and CDR2 SVGAGI (reference sequence). The CDR3 sequence is CASSYNRYQETQYF. The CDR3 region has the DNA TGTGCCAGCAGTTACAACAGATATCAAGAGACCCAGTACTTC.

The CDR3 DNA reads as TGCGCCAGCAGGCCGGGGATCTATAGCAATCAGCCCCAGCATTTT. Translated, it gives CASRPGIYSNQPQHF. The chain employs TRBV5-1 and TRBJ1-5; unclear D gene. The V end was cut by 5 bases, the J end by 0 bases, with 12 bases between. Germline V gene data show CDR1 as SGHRS and CDR2 as YFSETQ. The CDR3 length is 15 residues.